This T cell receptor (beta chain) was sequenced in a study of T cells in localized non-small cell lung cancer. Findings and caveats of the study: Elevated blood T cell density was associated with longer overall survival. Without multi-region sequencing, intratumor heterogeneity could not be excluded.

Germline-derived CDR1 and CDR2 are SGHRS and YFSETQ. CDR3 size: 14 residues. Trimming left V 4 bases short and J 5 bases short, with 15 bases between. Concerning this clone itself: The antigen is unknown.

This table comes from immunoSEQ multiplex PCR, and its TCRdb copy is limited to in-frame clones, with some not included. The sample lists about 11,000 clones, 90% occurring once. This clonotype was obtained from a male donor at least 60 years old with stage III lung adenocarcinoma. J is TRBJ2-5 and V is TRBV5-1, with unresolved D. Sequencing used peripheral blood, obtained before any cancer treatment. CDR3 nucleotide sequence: TGCGCCAGCAGCCCTGACCCACCAACTGAGACCCAGTACTTC. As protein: CASSPDPPTETQYF.